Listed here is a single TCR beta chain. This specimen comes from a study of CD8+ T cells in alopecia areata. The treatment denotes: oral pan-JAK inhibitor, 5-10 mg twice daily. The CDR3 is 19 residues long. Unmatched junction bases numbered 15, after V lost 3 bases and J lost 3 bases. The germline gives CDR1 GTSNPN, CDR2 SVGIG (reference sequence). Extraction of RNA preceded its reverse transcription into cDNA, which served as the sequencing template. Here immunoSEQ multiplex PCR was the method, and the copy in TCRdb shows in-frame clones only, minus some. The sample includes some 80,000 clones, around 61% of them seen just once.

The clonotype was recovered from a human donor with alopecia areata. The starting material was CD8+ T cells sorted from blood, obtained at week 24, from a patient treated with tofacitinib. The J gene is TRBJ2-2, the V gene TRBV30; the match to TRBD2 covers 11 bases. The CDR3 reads CAWRLPLAGGPHDTGELFF. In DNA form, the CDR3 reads TGTGCCTGGAGACTCCCTTTAGCGGGAGGGCCTCACGACACCGGGGAGCTGTTTTTT. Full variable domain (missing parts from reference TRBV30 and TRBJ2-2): SQTIHQWPATLVQPVGSPLSLECTVEGTSNPNLYWYRQAAGRGLQLLFYSVGIGQISSEVPQNLSASRPQDRQFILSSKKLLLSDSGFYLCAWRLPLAGGPHDTGELFFGEGSRLTVL.